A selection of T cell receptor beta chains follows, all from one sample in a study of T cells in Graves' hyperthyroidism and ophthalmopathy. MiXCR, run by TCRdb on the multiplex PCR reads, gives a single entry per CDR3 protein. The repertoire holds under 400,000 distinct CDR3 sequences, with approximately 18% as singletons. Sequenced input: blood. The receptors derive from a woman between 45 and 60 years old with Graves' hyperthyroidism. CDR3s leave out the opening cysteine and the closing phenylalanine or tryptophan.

CDR3: ASSEPSGSETQY; J: TRBJ2-5; V: TRBV9
CDR3: ASSLWVGRDTEAF; J: TRBJ1-1; V: TRBV27
CDR3: AWSTSDNTEAF; J: TRBJ1-1; V: TRBV30
CDR3: ASSPPSTGVNTIY; J: TRBJ1-3; V: TRBV18
CDR3: ASSWGRSSYEQY; J: TRBJ2-7; V: TRBV11-2
CDR3: ASSLQSGGSEAF; J: TRBJ1-1; V: TRBV5-1
CDR3: AGSTTGTDTQY; J: TRBJ2-3; V: TRBV6-1
CDR3: ASQRGGRAYEQY; J: TRBJ2-7; V: TRBV27
CDR3: ASSLEVRQDTEAF; J: TRBJ1-1; V: TRBV5-4
CDR3: ASSQVPGQGAETEAF; J: TRBJ1-1; V: TRBV4-1
CDR3: ASSPGGTANEKLF; J: TRBJ1-4; V: TRBV5-1
CDR3: ASSPSGAVETQY; J: TRBJ2-5; V: TRBV7-2
CDR3: ASSLAPGLAGTTDTQY; J: TRBJ2-3; V: TRBV5-1
CDR3: SALERGTAGRYEQY; J: TRBJ2-7; V: TRBV20-1
CDR3: AWSVQGFSGVSSPLH; J: TRBJ1-6; V: TRBV30
CDR3: ASSISGGSDYGYT; J: TRBJ1-2; V: TRBV19
CDR3: ASSLKAGVGETQY; J: TRBJ2-5; V: TRBV5-1
CDR3: ASMKGAPIYNEQF; J: TRBJ2-1; V: TRBV6-1
CDR3: ASSLAWQSNYGYT; J: TRBJ1-2; V: TRBV7-2
CDR3: ASSLMGVTTDTQY; J: TRBJ2-3; V: TRBV7-3
CDR3: ASRWLAGGDTQY; J: TRBJ2-3; V: TRBV2
CDR3: ASSFWTGSTEAF; J: TRBJ1-1; V: TRBV27
CDR3: ASSIALGTATSGYT; J: TRBJ1-2; V: TRBV19
CDR3: ASSPTGTSRRETQY; J: TRBJ2-5; V: TRBV12-3/TRBV12-4
CDR3: ASSVMGQSTEKLF; J: TRBJ1-4; V: TRBV9
CDR3: SASRSYGNTQY; J: TRBJ2-3; V: TRBV20-1
CDR3: ASGPEVNEKLF; J: TRBJ1-4; V: TRBV12-3/TRBV12-4
CDR3: ASGRTGANTEAF; J: TRBJ1-1; V: TRBV12-3/TRBV12-4
CDR3: SVPRGSGEETQY; J: TRBJ2-5; V: TRBV20-1
CDR3: ASRDAEGSPLH; J: TRBJ1-6; V: TRBV2
CDR3: ASSPRMATDTQY; J: TRBJ2-3; V: TRBV2
CDR3: ASSWGTGNEQF; J: TRBJ2-1; V: TRBV27
CDR3: SARAGTSGRYSNEQF; J: TRBJ2-1; V: TRBV20-1
CDR3: AISDGGGAPNEQF; J: TRBJ2-1; V: TRBV10-3
CDR3: SVWTTYGYT; J: TRBJ1-2; V: TRBV29-1
CDR3: SASWEGKNIQY; J: TRBJ2-4; V: TRBV20-1
CDR3: ASSASGGAADTQY; J: TRBJ2-3; V: TRBV6-2/TRBV6-3
CDR3: ASSLRDSEIYGYT; J: TRBJ1-2; V: TRBV28
CDR3: SVMEDPNTEAF; J: TRBJ1-1; V: TRBV29-1
CDR3: AWSRDSDQPQH; J: TRBJ1-5; V: TRBV30
CDR3: ASSPSGIQGGELF; J: TRBJ2-2; V: TRBV12-3/TRBV12-4